Shown below are 8 T cell receptor beta chains from a single sample sequenced in a study of T cell responses to AZD1222 COVID-19 vaccine. TCRdb's table, derived via immunoSEQ multiplex PCR, lists solely in-frame clones and lacks some. The sample carries approximately 110,000 clones, approximately 86% recorded once. Source: peripheral blood, taken on day 0 of AZD1222 vaccination. These receptors all stem from an adult in good health.

V usage is TRBV30 and J usage is TRBJ2-3; perhaps TRBD2 as D (5 bases). There are 16 residues in the CDR3. Germline CDR1 and CDR2: GTSNPN and SVGIG (reference sequence). Between the trimmed V and J ends, which lost 3 bases and 6 bases, there was a span of 22 bases. The CDR3 region is CAWSQYSRRFPDTQYF. The CDR3 DNA is TGTGCCTGGAGCCAATATTCTAGGAGGTTCCCCGATACGCAGTATTTT. Variable domain in full (rest from reference TRBV30 and TRBJ2-3): SQTIHQWPATLVQPVGSPLSLECTVEGTSNPNLYWYRQAAGRGLQLLFYSVGIGQISSEVPQNLSASRPQDRQFILSSKKLLLSDSGFYLCAWSQYSRRFPDTQYFGPGTRLTVL.

This chain links TRBV25-1 with TRBJ1-4; possibly TRBD1 for D (5 bases). CDR3 size: 15 residues. The germline V and J ends were trimmed by 6 bases and 7 bases, with 18 bases remaining between them. Germline V gives CDR1 MGHDK, CDR2 SYGVNS. CDR3 coding DNA: TGTGCCAGCAGGGATACCAAGGGGCGCGGTGAAAAACTGTTTTTT. Translation gives CASRDTKGRGEKLFF. Full variable domain (remainder filled in from reference TRBV25-1 and TRBJ1-4): EADIYQTPRYLVIGTGKKITLECSQTMGHDKMYWYQQDPGMELHLIHYSYGVNSTEKGDLSSESTVSRIRTEHFPLTLESARPSHTSQYLCASRDTKGRGEKLFFGSGTQLSVL.

V usage is TRBV7-8 and J usage is TRBJ2-7; D not resolved. From germline, CDR1 is SGHVS and CDR2 FQNEAQ. V lost 1 base, J lost 0 bases, and 4 bases lay in between. The CDR3 runs 13 residues. As DNA, the CDR3 is TGTGCCAGCAGCTTAGTAGCCTCCTACGAGCAGTACTTC. Encoded protein: CASSLVASYEQYF.

This clone has only one observation. The CDR3 DNA follows: TGTGCCATCAGCCCGGGGACAGGGGACGGCTACACCTTC. Amino acids: CAISPGTGDGYTF. The chain carries TRBV10-3 and TRBJ1-2, with 10 bases lining up with TRBD1. This CDR3 has 13 amino acids. The germline gives CDR1 ENHRY, CDR2 SYGVKD. J gave up 8 bases and V 6 bases, and 6 bases lay outside the gene matches.

The genes are TRBV12-5 and TRBJ2-2, with a possible D match to TRBD1 (6 bases). The germline CDR1 and CDR2 sequences are LGHNT and FRNRAP. Trimming stripped 1 base from V and 4 bases from J, with 13 bases between. The CDR3 is 16 amino acids. CDR3: CASGLAAGTPTGELFF. As DNA, the CDR3 is TGTGCTAGTGGTTTGGCCGCCGGGACACCCACCGGGGAGCTGTTTTTT. Together with reference TRBV12-5 and TRBJ2-2, the CDR3 gives the full variable domain: DARVTQTPRHKVTEMGQEVTMRCQPILGHNTVFWYRQTMMQGLELLAYFRNRAPLDDSGMPKDRFSAEMPDATLATLKIQPSEPRDSAVYFCASGLAAGTPTGELFFGEGSRLTVL.

The chain couples TRBV6-5 to TRBJ1-1, with D possibly TRBD1 on 5 matching bases. V was shortened by 7 bases and J by 1 base, with 16 bases between the two germline ends. The CDR3 covers 15 residues. Germline CDR1 reads MNHEY; CDR2 reads SVGAGI. CDR3 sequence (DNA): TGTGCCAGCACCCACGGGGCCGGTAGGAACACTGAAGCTTTCTTT. Translating gives CASTHGAGRNTEAFF.

V gene TRBV6-5 combines with J gene TRBJ2-7; possibly TRBD1 for D (6 bases). V shed 6 bases and J shed 3 bases, with 15 bases lying between them. This CDR3 spans 14 amino acids. CDR1 MNHEY and CDR2 SVGAGI come from the germline V gene. In DNA, the CDR3 is TGTGCCAGCAGCCCCGCACAGGGCATCTACGAGCAGTACTTC. Amino acids: CASSPAQGIYEQYF.

The chain links TRBV28 to TRBJ2-3; TRBD1 matches 7 bases. V was pared by 7 bases and J by 5 bases, with 15 bases of the junction left unmatched. Germline loops: CDR1 MDHEN, CDR2 SYDVKM. The CDR3 consists of 16 residues. CDR3 sequence: CASNSPPGQARDTQYF. For the CDR3, the DNA is TGTGCCAGCAACTCACCGCCTGGACAGGCGAGAGATACGCAGTATTTT. The whole variable domain, filled in from reference TRBV28 and TRBJ2-3, reads DVKVTQSSRYLVKRTGEKVFLECVQDMDHENMFWYRQDPGLGLRLIYFSYDVKMKEKGDIPEGYSVSREKKERFSLILESASTNQTSMYLCASNSPPGQARDTQYFGPGTRLTVL.